Below are 10 T cell receptor beta chains sequenced from a single sample in a study of blood T cell repertoires in COVID-19. The data were produced by immunoSEQ multiplex PCR, yet TCRdb's version contains in-frame clones alone and is incomplete. The sample records 120,000 or so clones, about 88% being singletons. Sequences were obtained from peripheral blood. Source of these receptors: a human donor in a cohort sampled during active COVID-19.

This clone was seen a handful of times. The chain combines TRBV19 with TRBJ1-5; TRBD1 matches at 8 bases. Per germline, CDR1 LNHDA and CDR2 SQIVND (reference sequence). The CDR3 length is 15 residues. J gave up 1 base and V 5 bases, and 4 bases lay outside the gene matches. CDR3 sequence (DNA): TGTGCCAGTAGTGACAGGGGCATAAGCAATCAGCCCCAGCATTTT. It is translated as CASSDRGISNQPQHF.

J is TRBJ2-1 and V is TRBV19, with 12 bases aligning to TRBD2. Germline lookup yields CDR1 LNHDA and CDR2 SQIVND (reference sequence). This CDR3 contains 18 residues. V lost 1 base, J lost 6 bases, and 10 bases stayed unmatched. The CDR3 protein is CASSIVLAGGPNFNEQFF. The CDR3 DNA is TGTGCCAGTAGTATAGTCCTAGCGGGAGGGCCGAATTTCAATGAGCAGTTCTTC.

This rearrangement joins TRBV27 to TRBJ1-4; TRBD1 matches 8 bases. V was pared by 4 bases and J by 5 bases, with 6 bases of the junction left unmatched. Per the germline V gene, CDR1 is MNHEY and CDR2 is SMNVEV (reference sequence). The CDR3 consists of 15 residues. CDR3 DNA sequence: TGTGCCAGCAGTTCTGCGGACAGGGTGAATGAAAAACTGTTTTTT. Its translation is CASSSADRVNEKLFF. The variable domain in full, with the rest retrieved from reference TRBV27 and TRBJ1-4, is EAQVTQNPRYLITVTGKKLTVTCSQNMNHEYMSWYRQDPGLGLRQIYYSMNVEVTDKGDVPEGYKVSRKEKRNFPLILESPSPNQTSLYFCASSSADRVNEKLFFGSGTQLSVL.

V usage is TRBV10-2 and J usage is TRBJ2-5; possibly TRBD2 for D (7 bases). From germline, CDR1 is WSHSY and CDR2 SAAADI. The CDR3 spans 15 residues. V dropped 10 bases and J dropped 2 bases, with 20 bases sitting between them. CDR3 sequence: CANLLRGARQETQYF. CDR3 nucleotides: TGCGCCAATTTACTTCGGGGGGCCCGGCAAGAGACCCAGTACTTC.

The V gene is TRBV10-3, the J gene TRBJ2-7, with TRBD1 matching 11 bases. The junction had 7 bases not matched to a gene; V was cut back by 3 bases and J by 3 bases. The CDR3 is 16 residues long. Germline CDR1 reads ENHRY; CDR2 reads SYGVKD. The CDR3 nucleotides read TGTGCCATCAGTGACCCGCGGACAGGGGGCAGCTACGAGCAGTACTTC. It encodes CAISDPRTGGSYEQYF.

V gene TRBV11-2 combines with J gene TRBJ2-3; perhaps TRBD2 as D (6 bases). CDR1 and CDR2 from the germline V gene are SGHAT and FQNNGV. The CDR3 totals 14 residues. V shed 3 bases and J shed 4 bases, with 11 bases lying between them. The CDR3 loop reads CASSFGGLADTQYF. The CDR3 bases are TGTGCCAGCAGCTTCGGGGGACTCGCAGATACGCAGTATTTT.

The DNA of the CDR3 is TGTGCCAGCCTAAACGCACCGACAGGGTACCAAGAGACCCAGTACTTC. Translated: CASLNAPTGYQETQYF. The chain combines TRBV5-6 with TRBJ2-5; 7 bases agree with TRBD1. Germline assignment: CDR1 SGHDT and CDR2 YYEEEE. J was trimmed by 0 bases and V by 7 bases; bases with no gene match: 12. CDR3 size: 16 residues.

The chain is built from TRBV5-8 and TRBJ1-4; the D gene is possibly TRBD1 (5 bases). The CDR3 consists of 15 residues. V lost 4 bases and J lost 0, with 10 bases in between. CDR1 and CDR2 (germline): SGHTS, YDEGEE. CDR3 in DNA: TGTGCCAGCAGCCGGGGGGAAGCAACTAATGAAAAACTGTTTTTT. Translated, it gives CASSRGEATNEKLFF.

The chain combines TRBV24-1 with TRBJ2-2; no firm D call. Looked up from germline, CDR1 is KGHDR and CDR2 is SFDVKD. The ends were cut back, 3 bases at V and 1 base at J, with 14 bases in the middle. CDR3 length: 17 residues. CDR3 bases: TGTGCCACCAGTGATCCCGCACGGGTAGGGAACACCGGGGAGCTGTTTTTT. Its translation is CATSDPARVGNTGELFF.

The chain joins TRBV7-2 to TRBJ2-5; 11 positions match TRBD1. This CDR3 spans 17 amino acids. J gave up 4 bases and V 1 base, and 8 bases lay outside the gene matches. Germline CDR1 reads SGHTA; CDR2 reads FQGNSA. DNA for the CDR3: TGTGCCAGCAGCTTAGGTTCATCCGGGACAGGGGGAGAGACCCAGTACTTC. Residues: CASSLGSSGTGGETQYF.